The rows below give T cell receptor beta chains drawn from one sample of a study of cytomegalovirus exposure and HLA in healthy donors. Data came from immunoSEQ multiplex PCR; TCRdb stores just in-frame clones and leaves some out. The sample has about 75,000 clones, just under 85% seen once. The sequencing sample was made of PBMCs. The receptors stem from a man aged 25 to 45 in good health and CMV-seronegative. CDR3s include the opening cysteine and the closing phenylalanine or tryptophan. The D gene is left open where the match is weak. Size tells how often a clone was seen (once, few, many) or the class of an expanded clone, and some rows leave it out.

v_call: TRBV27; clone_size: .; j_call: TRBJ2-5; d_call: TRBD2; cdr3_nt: TGTGCCAGCAGTTCCGGGACTAGCGGATTCCAAGAGACCCAGTACTTC; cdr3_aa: CASSSGTSGFQETQYF
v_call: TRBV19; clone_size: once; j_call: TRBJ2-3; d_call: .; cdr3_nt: TGTGCCAGTAAACAGGCGACCGCCACAGATACGCAGTATTTT; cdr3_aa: CASKQATATDTQYF
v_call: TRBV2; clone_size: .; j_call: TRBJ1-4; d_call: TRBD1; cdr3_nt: TGTGCCAGCAAAACGACAGGGGCGGCTAATGAAAAACTGTTTTTT; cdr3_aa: CASKTTGAANEKLFF
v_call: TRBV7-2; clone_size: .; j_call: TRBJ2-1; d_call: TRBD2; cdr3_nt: TGTGCCAGCAGCTTATGGGTGATAGCGGGAGGACCCTACAATGAGCAGTTCTTC; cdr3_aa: CASSLWVIAGGPYNEQFF
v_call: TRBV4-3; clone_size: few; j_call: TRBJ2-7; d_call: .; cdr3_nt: TGCGCCAGCAGCCCAGATACTTGGGACAAAGCCTACGAGCAGTACTTC; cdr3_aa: CASSPDTWDKAYEQYF
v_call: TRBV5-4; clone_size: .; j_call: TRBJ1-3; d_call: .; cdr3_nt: TGTGCCAGCAGCTTTGCGAGCTCTGGAAACACCATATATTTT; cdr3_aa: CASSFASSGNTIYF
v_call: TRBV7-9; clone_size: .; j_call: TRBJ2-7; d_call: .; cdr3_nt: TGTGCCAGCAGCTTAGGGGCCGAGCAGTACTTC; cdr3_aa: CASSLGAEQYF
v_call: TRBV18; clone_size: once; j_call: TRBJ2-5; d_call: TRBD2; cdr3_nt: TGTGCCAGCTCACCGGGGTTAGCGGGGAATGGCGAGACCCAGTACTTC; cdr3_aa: CASSPGLAGNGETQYF
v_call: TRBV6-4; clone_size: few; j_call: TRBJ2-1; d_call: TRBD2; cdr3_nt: TGTGCCAGCAGTGACTCGGAGATAGCGGGGTACAATGAGCAGTTCTTC; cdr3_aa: CASSDSEIAGYNEQFF
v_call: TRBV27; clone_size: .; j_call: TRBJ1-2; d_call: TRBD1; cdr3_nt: TGTGCCAGCAGTTCAATCCGGGACAGTAGCTACACCTTC; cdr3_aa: CASSSIRDSSYTF
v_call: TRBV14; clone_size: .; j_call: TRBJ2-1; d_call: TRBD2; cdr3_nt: TGTGCCAGCAGCTCGGTAGCGGGAGAGGAAAGCTCCTACAATGAGCAGTTCTTC; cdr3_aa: CASSSVAGEESSYNEQFF
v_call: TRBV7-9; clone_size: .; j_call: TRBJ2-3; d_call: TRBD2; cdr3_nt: TGTGCCAGCAGCTTAGGCGTTAGCGGGGGGGCGTTTGATACGCAGTATTTT; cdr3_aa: CASSLGVSGGAFDTQYF
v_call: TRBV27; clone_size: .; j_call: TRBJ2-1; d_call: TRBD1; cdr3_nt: TGTGCCAGCAGTATCAGGGGGCGGGAGCAGTTCTTC; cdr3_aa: CASSIRGREQFF
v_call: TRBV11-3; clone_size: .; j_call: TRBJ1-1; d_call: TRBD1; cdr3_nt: TGTGCCAGCAGCCTACAGGGGGATACTGAAGCTTTCTTT; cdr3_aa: CASSLQGDTEAFF
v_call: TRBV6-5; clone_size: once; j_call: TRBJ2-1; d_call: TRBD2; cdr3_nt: TGTGCCAGCAGGCGAGGACTAGCGGGAAACAATGAGCAGTTCTTC; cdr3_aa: CASRRGLAGNNEQFF
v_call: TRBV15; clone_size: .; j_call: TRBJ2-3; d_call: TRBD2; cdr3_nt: TGTGCCACCGAATTCGGCGGGGGGGATACGCAGTATTTT; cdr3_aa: CATEFGGGDTQYF
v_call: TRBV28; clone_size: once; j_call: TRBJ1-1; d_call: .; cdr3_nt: TGTGCCAGCAGTTCCCAGACAGGAAGAGCTTTCTTT; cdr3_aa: CASSSQTGRAFF
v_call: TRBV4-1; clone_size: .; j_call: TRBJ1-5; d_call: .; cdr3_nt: TGCGCCAGCAGCCAAAGCTACAATCAGCCCCAGCATTTT; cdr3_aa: CASSQSYNQPQHF
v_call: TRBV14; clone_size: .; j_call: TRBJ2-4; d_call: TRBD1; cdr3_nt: TGTGCCAGCAGCCAAGATTTCCGGACAGGGGTTCGGAACATTCAGTACTTC; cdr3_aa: CASSQDFRTGVRNIQYF
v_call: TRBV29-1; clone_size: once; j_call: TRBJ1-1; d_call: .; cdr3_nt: TGCAGCGTTACAGGGATAATGAACACTGAAGCTTTCTTT; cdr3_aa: CSVTGIMNTEAFF
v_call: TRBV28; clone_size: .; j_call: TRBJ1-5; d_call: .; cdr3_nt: TGTGCCAGCAGTTTATACGGACTCAATCAGCCCCAGCATTTT; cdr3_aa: CASSLYGLNQPQHF
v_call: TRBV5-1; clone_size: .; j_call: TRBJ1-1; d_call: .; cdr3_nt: TGCGCCAGCAGCTTGGGGGGAGGGATGAACACTGAAGCTTTCTTT; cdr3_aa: CASSLGGGMNTEAFF
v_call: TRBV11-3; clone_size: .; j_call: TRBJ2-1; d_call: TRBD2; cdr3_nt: TGTGCCAGCAGACCCAGCGGGAGGGTCTACCACAATGAGCAGTTCTTC; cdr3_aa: CASRPSGRVYHNEQFF
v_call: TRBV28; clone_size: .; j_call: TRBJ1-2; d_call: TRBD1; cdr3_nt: TGTGCCAGCAGTGCCTTGGACAGGGGTTATGGCGGCTACACCTTC; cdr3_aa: CASSALDRGYGGYTF
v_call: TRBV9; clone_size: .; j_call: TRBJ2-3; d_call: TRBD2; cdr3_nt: TGTGCCAGCAGCGGACTAGCGGGGGGGGGAACAGATACGCAGTATTTT; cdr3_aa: CASSGLAGGGTDTQYF
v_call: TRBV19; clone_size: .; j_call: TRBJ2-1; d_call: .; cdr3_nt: TGTGCCAGTAGTATTCCCGGGGACAATGAGCAGTTCTTC; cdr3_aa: CASSIPGDNEQFF
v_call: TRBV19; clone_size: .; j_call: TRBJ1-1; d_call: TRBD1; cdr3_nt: TGTGCCAGTAGGAATCAGCGACAGGGTCCTGAAGCTTTCTTT; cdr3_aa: CASRNQRQGPEAFF
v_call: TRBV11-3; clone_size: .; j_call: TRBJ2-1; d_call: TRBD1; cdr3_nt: TGTGCCAGCTGGCGGGACAGGCCATACAATGAGCAGTTCTTC; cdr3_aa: CASWRDRPYNEQFF
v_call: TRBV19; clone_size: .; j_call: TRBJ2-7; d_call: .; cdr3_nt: TGTGCCAGTAGTACTGTGGAAGGGGTCTCCTACGAGCAGTACTTC; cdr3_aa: CASSTVEGVSYEQYF
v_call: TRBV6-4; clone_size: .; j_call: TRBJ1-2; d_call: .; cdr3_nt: TGTGCCAGCACCGACAGGTGCTATGGCTACACCTTC; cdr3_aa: CASTDRCYGYTF
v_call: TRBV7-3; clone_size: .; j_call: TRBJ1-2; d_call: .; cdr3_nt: TGTGCCAGCAGCTTAAACCCAGCGGCCAACTATGGCTACACCTTC; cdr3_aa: CASSLNPAANYGYTF
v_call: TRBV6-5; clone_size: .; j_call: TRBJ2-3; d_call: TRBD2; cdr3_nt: TGTGCCAGCAGACTCAGCGGGAGTACCCCAGATACGCAGTATTTT; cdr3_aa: CASRLSGSTPDTQYF
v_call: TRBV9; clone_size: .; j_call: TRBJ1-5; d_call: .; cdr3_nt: TGTGCCAGCAGCGGGGCCCAGGGCGACAATCAGCCCCAGCATTTT; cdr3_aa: CASSGAQGDNQPQHF
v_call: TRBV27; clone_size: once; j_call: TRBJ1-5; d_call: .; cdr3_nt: TGTGCCAGCAGTCCCACAGGGATGAATCAGCCCCAGCATTTT; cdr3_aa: CASSPTGMNQPQHF
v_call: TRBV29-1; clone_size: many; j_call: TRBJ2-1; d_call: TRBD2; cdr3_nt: TGCAGCTCTTCGTGGGGGGGGTCGGATGAGCAGTTCTTC; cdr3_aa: CSSSWGGSDEQFF
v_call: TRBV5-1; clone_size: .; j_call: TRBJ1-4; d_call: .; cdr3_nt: TGCGCCAGCAGCGTGTACAGAGCAACTAATGAAAAACTGTTTTTT; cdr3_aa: CASSVYRATNEKLFF
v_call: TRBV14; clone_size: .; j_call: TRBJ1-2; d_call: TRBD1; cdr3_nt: TGTGCCAGCAGCCAAGGACAGGGCTTCGGCTACACCTTC; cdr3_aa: CASSQGQGFGYTF
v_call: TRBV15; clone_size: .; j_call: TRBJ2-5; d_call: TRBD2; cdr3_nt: TGTGCCACCAGCAGAGTCCCGGGAGGGCAAGAGACCCAGTACTTC; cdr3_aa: CATSRVPGGQETQYF
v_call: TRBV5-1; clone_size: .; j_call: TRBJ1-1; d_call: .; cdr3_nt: TGCGCCAGCAGCCCGGATGCCAAGGCGGCTGAAGCTTTCTTT; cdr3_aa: CASSPDAKAAEAFF
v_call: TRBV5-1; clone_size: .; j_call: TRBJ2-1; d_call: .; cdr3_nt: TGCGCCAGCAGCTTGGGCAGGTTTAATGCCATAGATCCGGAGCAGTTCTTC; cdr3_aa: CASSLGRFNAIDPEQFF
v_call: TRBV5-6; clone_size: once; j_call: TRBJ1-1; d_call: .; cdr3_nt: TGTGCCAGCAGCTTGGATTTACGGGGTGAAGCTTTCTTT; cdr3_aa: CASSLDLRGEAFF
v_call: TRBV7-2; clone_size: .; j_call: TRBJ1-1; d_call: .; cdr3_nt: TGTGCCAGCAGCCAGGTGGTCAAGGAAGCTTTCTTT; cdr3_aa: CASSQVVKEAFF
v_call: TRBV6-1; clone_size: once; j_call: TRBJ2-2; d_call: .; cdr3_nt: TGTGCCAGCAGTGAAGCGTGGGGGCGCAGCACCGGGGAGCTGTTTTTT; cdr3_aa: CASSEAWGRSTGELFF
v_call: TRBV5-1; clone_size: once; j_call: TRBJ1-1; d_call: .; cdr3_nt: TGCGCCAGCAGCTTCCGGGGGTCCACTGAAGCTTTCTTT; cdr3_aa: CASSFRGSTEAFF
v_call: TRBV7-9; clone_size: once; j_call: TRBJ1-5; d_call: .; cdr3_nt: TGTGCCAGCAGCTTAAGCGGGGGAGGAAGCAATCAGCCCCAGCATTTT; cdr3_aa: CASSLSGGGSNQPQHF
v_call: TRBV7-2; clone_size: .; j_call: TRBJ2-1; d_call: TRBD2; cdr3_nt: TGTGCCAGCAGCACGACTAGCGGGAGCGTCAATGAGCAGTTCTTC; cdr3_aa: CASSTTSGSVNEQFF
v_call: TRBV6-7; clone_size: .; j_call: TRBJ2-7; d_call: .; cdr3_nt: TGTGCCAGCAGTTACTCGGAGCCTTCCTACGAGCAGTACTTC; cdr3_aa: CASSYSEPSYEQYF
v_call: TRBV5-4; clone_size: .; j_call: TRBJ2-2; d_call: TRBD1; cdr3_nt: TGTGCCAGCAGCCCTTACGACAGGGCACTAAACACCGGGGAGCTGTTTTTT; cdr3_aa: CASSPYDRALNTGELFF
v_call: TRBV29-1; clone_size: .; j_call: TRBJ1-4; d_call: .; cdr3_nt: TGCAGCGTTGCTTGGACAGAAAAACTGTTTTTT; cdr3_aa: CSVAWTEKLFF
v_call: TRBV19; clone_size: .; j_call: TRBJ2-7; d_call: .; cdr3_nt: TGTGCCAGTAGTATAGAGGAGAACAGCGGAGCTGCAATCTACGAGCAGTACTTC; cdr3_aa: CASSIEENSGAAIYEQYF
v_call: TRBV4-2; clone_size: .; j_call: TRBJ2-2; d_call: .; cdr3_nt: TGTGCCAGCAGCCAAGATCTAGTCCCCGGGGAGCTGTTTTTT; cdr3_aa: CASSQDLVPGELFF
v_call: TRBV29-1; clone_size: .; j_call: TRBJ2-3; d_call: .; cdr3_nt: TGCAGCGTGTCGACAGGAACAGATACGCAGTATTTT; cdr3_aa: CSVSTGTDTQYF
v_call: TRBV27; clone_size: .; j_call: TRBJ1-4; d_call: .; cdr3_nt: TGTGCCAGCAGTTTAAATCGCGGTGAAAAACTGTTTTTT; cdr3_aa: CASSLNRGEKLFF
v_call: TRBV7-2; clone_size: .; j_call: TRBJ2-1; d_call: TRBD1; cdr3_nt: TGTGCCAGCAGGGCAGGGGGCGATTATGGTGAGCAGTTCTTC; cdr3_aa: CASRAGGDYGEQFF
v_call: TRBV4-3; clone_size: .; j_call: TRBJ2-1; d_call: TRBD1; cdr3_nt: TGCGCCAGCAGCCAAGGGGACAGGGTAGGGAATGAGCAGTTCTTC; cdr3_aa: CASSQGDRVGNEQFF
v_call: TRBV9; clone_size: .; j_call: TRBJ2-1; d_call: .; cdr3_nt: TGTGCCAGCAGCTCAAGCATCCGCGGGGGCCCGAGGGACAATGAGCAGTTCTTC; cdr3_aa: CASSSSIRGGPRDNEQFF
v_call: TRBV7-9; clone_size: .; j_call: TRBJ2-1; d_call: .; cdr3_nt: TGTGCCAGCAGCTTAGAGGGGGTTCCGAAGTTCTTC; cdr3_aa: CASSLEGVPKFF
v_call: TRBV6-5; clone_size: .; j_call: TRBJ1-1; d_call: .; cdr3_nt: TGTGCCAGCAGTTACGGCGGGGAGAACACTGAAGCTTTCTTT; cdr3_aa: CASSYGGENTEAFF
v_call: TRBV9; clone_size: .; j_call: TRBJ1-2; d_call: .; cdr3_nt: TGTGCCAGCACCTATGGGGGGGGAACGTATGGCTACACCTTC; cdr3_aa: CASTYGGGTYGYTF
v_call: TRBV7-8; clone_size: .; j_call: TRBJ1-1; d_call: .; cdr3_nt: TGTGCCAGCAGCCCCCCAAGCGAGCAGGGTCTAGATACTGAAGCTTTCTTT; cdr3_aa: CASSPPSEQGLDTEAFF